Included here is one TCR beta chain sequence, with context. Its antigen is unknown. The data derive from a study of T cell responses to AZD1222 COVID-19 vaccine. Study-wide results and caveats: Reportedly, nearly half of unique spike TCRs recognized epitopes outside B.1.351/B.1.1.7 mutations.

The repertoire was sequenced with immunoSEQ multiplex PCR; TCRdb's copy has only in-frame clones and lacks some. The table has about 81,000 clones, around 93% seen once. V shed 6 bases, J shed 2 bases, and the junction held 4 bases outside the gene matches. Germline assignment: CDR1 MNHEY and CDR2 SMNVEV (reference sequence). The CDR3 is 15 amino acids. This sample comprised peripheral blood, obtained 28 days after the second AZD1222 dose. This TCR derives from an adult who received the AZD1222 COVID-19 vaccine. V and J are TRBV27 and TRBJ2-2; 9 bases are shared with TRBD2. CDR3 residues: CASSPGLANTGELFF. The CDR3 region has the DNA TGTGCCAGCAGCCCGGGACTAGCAAACACCGGGGAGCTGTTTTTT.